A selection of T cell receptor beta chains follows, all from one sample in a study of blood T cell repertoires in COVID-19. Sequencing was performed with immunoSEQ multiplex PCR; in TCRdb, only in-frame clones are kept and a portion is missing. This table holds 150,000 to 200,000 clones, roughly 85% found once. Sequencing was performed on peripheral blood. These receptors were obtained from a woman in her seventies with acute or convalescent COVID-19. The CDR3 runs from the conserved cysteine through the conserved F or W. Each record gives: J gene, clone size, V gene, D gene, CDR3 protein, CDR3 DNA. A D gene is named only where the DNA matches it firmly. Expanded clones are given a class, and other clones once, few, many or no size at all.

j_call: TRBJ2-5; clone_size: .; v_call: TRBV7-2; d_call: .; cdr3_aa: CASSLERVSDQYF; cdr3_nt: TGTGCCAGCAGCTTAGAGAGGGTTAGTGACCAGTACTTC
j_call: TRBJ1-5; clone_size: .; v_call: TRBV5-8; d_call: .; cdr3_aa: CASSLALRGQPQHF; cdr3_nt: TGTGCCAGCAGCTTGGCATTGCGGGGTCAGCCCCAGCATTTT
j_call: TRBJ1-4; clone_size: .; v_call: TRBV19; d_call: .; cdr3_aa: CASTPGGVLATNEKLFF; cdr3_nt: TGTGCCAGTACCCCGGGTGGAGTCTTAGCAACTAATGAAAAACTGTTTTTT
j_call: TRBJ2-7; clone_size: .; v_call: TRBV7-8; d_call: .; cdr3_aa: CASSLLQGEQYF; cdr3_nt: TGTGCCAGCAGCTTGTTGCAGGGGGAGCAGTACTTC
j_call: TRBJ1-4; clone_size: .; v_call: TRBV6-1; d_call: .; cdr3_aa: CASSEMGQTPAAEKLFF; cdr3_nt: TGTGCCAGCAGTGAAATGGGACAAACCCCAGCGGCTGAAAAACTGTTTTTT
j_call: TRBJ1-1; clone_size: .; v_call: TRBV6-5; d_call: TRBD1; cdr3_aa: CASSYLKQGITEAFF; cdr3_nt: TGTGCCAGCAGTTACTTGAAACAGGGGATCACTGAAGCTTTCTTT
j_call: TRBJ2-3; clone_size: .; v_call: TRBV5-4; d_call: TRBD2; cdr3_aa: CASSQDLAGLDTQYF; cdr3_nt: TGTGCCAGCAGCCAAGATCTAGCGGGGTTAGATACGCAGTATTTT
j_call: TRBJ1-4; clone_size: .; v_call: TRBV6-6; d_call: .; cdr3_aa: CATGQYTNEKLFF; cdr3_nt: TGTGCCACCGGACAGTACACTAATGAAAAACTGTTTTTT
j_call: TRBJ2-1; clone_size: .; v_call: TRBV5-6; d_call: TRBD2; cdr3_aa: CASSPSWRRVGRDEQFF; cdr3_nt: TGTGCCAGCAGCCCCTCGTGGCGCCGGGTCGGGAGGGATGAGCAGTTCTTC
j_call: TRBJ1-2; clone_size: once; v_call: TRBV10-3; d_call: TRBD1; cdr3_aa: CAIRGQGSGYTF; cdr3_nt: TGTGCCATCAGGGGACAGGGGTCTGGCTACACCTTC
j_call: TRBJ1-1; clone_size: .; v_call: TRBV2; d_call: TRBD1; cdr3_aa: CASNLRTGNTEAFF; cdr3_nt: TGTGCCAGCAACCTCCGGACAGGGAACACTGAAGCTTTCTTT
j_call: TRBJ1-4; clone_size: .; v_call: TRBV28; d_call: TRBD1; cdr3_aa: CASSSTGSSEKLFF; cdr3_nt: TGTGCCAGCAGTTCGACAGGGAGTTCCGAAAAACTGTTTTTT
j_call: TRBJ2-3; clone_size: .; v_call: TRBV5-1; d_call: TRBD1; cdr3_aa: CASSLGTGFGADTQYF; cdr3_nt: TGCGCCAGCAGCTTAGGGACAGGCTTTGGGGCAGATACGCAGTATTTT
j_call: TRBJ2-5; clone_size: .; v_call: TRBV18; d_call: .; cdr3_aa: CASSPGPAGLQETQYF; cdr3_nt: TGTGCCAGCTCACCGGGGCCAGCGGGTCTTCAAGAGACCCAGTACTTC
j_call: TRBJ2-7; clone_size: .; v_call: TRBV7-9; d_call: TRBD1; cdr3_aa: CASSLAGGDEQYF; cdr3_nt: TGTGCCAGCAGCTTAGCAGGGGGCGACGAGCAGTACTTC
j_call: TRBJ2-3; clone_size: once; v_call: TRBV7-2; d_call: TRBD2; cdr3_aa: CASSSTSGITDTQYF; cdr3_nt: TGTGCCAGCAGCTCGACTAGCGGGATAACAGATACGCAGTATTTT
j_call: TRBJ2-1; clone_size: .; v_call: TRBV29-1; d_call: TRBD2; cdr3_aa: CSYDPGGYEQFF; cdr3_nt: TGCAGCTATGATCCGGGAGGGTATGAGCAGTTCTTC
j_call: TRBJ1-6; clone_size: few; v_call: TRBV2; d_call: .; cdr3_aa: CASSRDGSYNSPLHF; cdr3_nt: TGTGCCAGCAGTCGGGATGGGTCCTATAATTCACCCCTCCACTTT
j_call: TRBJ1-3; clone_size: .; v_call: TRBV19; d_call: .; cdr3_aa: CASSRKYSGNTIYF; cdr3_nt: TGTGCCAGTAGCAGGAAATACTCTGGAAACACCATATATTTT
j_call: TRBJ2-7; clone_size: .; v_call: TRBV12-3/TRBV12-4; d_call: .; cdr3_aa: CASSPTSSYEQYF; cdr3_nt: TGTGCCAGCAGTCCGACTAGCTCCTACGAGCAGTACTTC
j_call: TRBJ2-1; clone_size: .; v_call: TRBV5-1; d_call: .; cdr3_aa: CASSLEGQVYNEQFF; cdr3_nt: TGCGCCAGCAGCTTGGAGGGGCAGGTTTACAATGAGCAGTTCTTC
j_call: TRBJ1-4; clone_size: .; v_call: TRBV2; d_call: TRBD1; cdr3_aa: CASTRGQGATNEKLFF; cdr3_nt: TGTGCCAGCACCCGGGGACAGGGCGCAACTAATGAAAAACTGTTTTTT
j_call: TRBJ1-6; clone_size: once; v_call: TRBV3-1/TRBV3-2; d_call: .; cdr3_aa: CASSQGSYNSPLHF; cdr3_nt: TGTGCCAGCAGCCAAGGGAGCTATAATTCACCCCTCCACTTT
j_call: TRBJ2-1; clone_size: .; v_call: TRBV27; d_call: TRBD2; cdr3_aa: CASSLSIDWWASGSSYNEQFF; cdr3_nt: TGTGCCAGCAGTTTATCCATCGATTGGTGGGCTAGCGGGAGTTCCTACAATGAGCAGTTCTTC
j_call: TRBJ2-3; clone_size: .; v_call: TRBV7-9; d_call: .; cdr3_aa: CASSSLATDTQYF; cdr3_nt: TGTGCCAGCAGCTCTCTAGCAACAGATACGCAGTATTTT
j_call: TRBJ2-1; clone_size: .; v_call: TRBV13; d_call: TRBD2; cdr3_aa: CASSLVASGNEQFF; cdr3_nt: TGTGCCAGCAGCTTAGTTGCTAGCGGCAATGAGCAGTTCTTC
j_call: TRBJ2-1; clone_size: .; v_call: TRBV7-9; d_call: .; cdr3_aa: CASRSSSDNEQFF; cdr3_nt: TGTGCCAGCAGATCTTCTAGCGACAATGAGCAGTTCTTC
j_call: TRBJ2-2; clone_size: .; v_call: TRBV23-1; d_call: .; cdr3_aa: CASSDGGREPNTGELFF; cdr3_nt: TGCGCCAGCAGCGACGGGGGGCGCGAACCGAACACCGGGGAGCTGTTTTTT
j_call: TRBJ1-1; clone_size: .; v_call: TRBV30; d_call: TRBD1; cdr3_aa: CAWSSDREHAFF; cdr3_nt: TGTGCCTGGAGTTCGGACAGGGAGCATGCTTTCTTT
j_call: TRBJ1-5; clone_size: .; v_call: TRBV29-1; d_call: .; cdr3_aa: CSVQGGDRNQPQHF; cdr3_nt: TGCAGCGTTCAAGGGGGAGATAGGAATCAGCCCCAGCATTTT
j_call: TRBJ2-7; clone_size: .; v_call: TRBV3-1/TRBV3-2; d_call: .; cdr3_aa: CASSQGPTDSYEQYF; cdr3_nt: TGTGCCAGCAGCCAAGGCCCCACAGACTCCTACGAGCAGTACTTC
j_call: TRBJ2-7; clone_size: .; v_call: TRBV5-1; d_call: TRBD2; cdr3_aa: CASSFSGRGYEQYF; cdr3_nt: TGCGCCAGCAGCTTCAGCGGGAGGGGTTACGAGCAGTACTTC
j_call: TRBJ1-4; clone_size: .; v_call: TRBV5-6; d_call: .; cdr3_aa: CASSTGSPNEKLFF; cdr3_nt: TGTGCCAGCAGCACCGGGTCCCCAAATGAAAAACTGTTTTTT
j_call: TRBJ1-5; clone_size: .; v_call: TRBV21-1; d_call: .; cdr3_aa: CASSKSQGKDGNQPQHF; cdr3_nt: TGTGCCAGCAGCAAATCCCAGGGGAAGGATGGCAATCAGCCCCAGCATTTT
j_call: TRBJ2-2; clone_size: .; v_call: TRBV18; d_call: .; cdr3_aa: CASSPSVPSYAANTGELFF; cdr3_nt: TGTGCCAGCTCACCCAGCGTCCCATCTTACGCGGCGAACACCGGGGAGCTGTTTTTT
j_call: TRBJ1-5; clone_size: .; v_call: TRBV19; d_call: .; cdr3_aa: CASSPNIGPGFQPQHF; cdr3_nt: TGTGCCAGTAGCCCCAACATTGGTCCGGGTTTTCAGCCCCAGCATTTT
j_call: TRBJ2-2; clone_size: .; v_call: TRBV5-1; d_call: .; cdr3_aa: CASSLGTGNTGELFF; cdr3_nt: TGCGCCAGCAGCTTGGGTACGGGAAACACCGGGGAGCTGTTTTTT
j_call: TRBJ1-2; clone_size: .; v_call: TRBV20-1; d_call: .; cdr3_aa: CSASSGYGYTF; cdr3_nt: TGCAGTGCTAGTTCCGGGTATGGCTACACCTTC
j_call: TRBJ1-2; clone_size: .; v_call: TRBV5-4; d_call: TRBD1; cdr3_aa: CASSFDRDYTF; cdr3_nt: TGTGCCAGCAGCTTCGACAGGGACTACACCTTC
j_call: TRBJ1-5; clone_size: .; v_call: TRBV6-1; d_call: .; cdr3_aa: CASSEVWGVSNQPQHF; cdr3_nt: TGTGCCAGCAGTGAGGTATGGGGAGTGAGCAATCAGCCCCAGCATTTT